The rows below give T cell receptor beta chains drawn from one sample of a study of PD-1 blockade in classical Hodgkin lymphoma. TCRdb's copy holds only in-frame clones and misses some; the assay was immunoSEQ multiplex PCR. The repertoire includes roughly 68,000 clones, 93% of them detected once, and over 2.5% sits in the top ten. The sample was peripheral blood mononuclear cells (PBMCs). These receptors originate from a human donor with classical Hodgkin lymphoma. CDR3s include the opening cysteine and the closing phenylalanine or tryptophan. The order of the fields is clone size, J gene, D gene, V gene, CDR3 DNA, CDR3 protein. A D gene is named only where the DNA matches it firmly. The size field is filled for only some rows; it gives once, few, many or a size class.

- | TRBJ2-1 | TRBD1 | TRBV7-3 | TGTGCCAGCAGCTCCGGACAGGGAATCTACAATGAGCAGTTCTTC | CASSSGQGIYNEQFF
- | TRBJ2-3 | - | TRBV7-2 | TGTGCCAGCAGCTTAGGGGGGCTTACGCAGTATTTT | CASSLGGLTQYF
- | TRBJ1-5 | TRBD1 | TRBV28 | TGTGCCAGCAGTTTATACACAGGGGGATCGGCTCAGCCCCAGCATTTT | CASSLYTGGSAQPQHF
- | TRBJ1-1 | TRBD1 | TRBV28 | TGTGCCAGCAGTTTATGCCTAACAGGGGGGGGGAACACTGAAGCTTTCTTT | CASSLCLTGGGNTEAFF
- | TRBJ1-4 | - | TRBV5-1 | TGCGCCAGCAGCCGCCCAGAGGGGCTGAATGAAAAACTGTTTTTT | CASSRPEGLNEKLFF
- | TRBJ2-5 | TRBD1 | TRBV2 | TGTGCCAGCAGGGTCGGGACAGGTGAGGAGACCCAGTACTTC | CASRVGTGEETQYF
- | TRBJ2-3 | TRBD2 | TRBV5-1 | TGCGCCAGCAGCTTGACTTCTAGCGGGGGGCACCGGGAGTATTTT | CASSLTSSGGHREYF
once | TRBJ1-6 | - | TRBV19 | TGTGCCAGTAGTATAGTAGGGGCCTTCGCCGATAATTCACCCCTCCACTTT | CASSIVGAFADNSPLHF
- | TRBJ2-1 | - | TRBV21-1 | TGTGCCAGCAGCCTCAGGGGGACGGGGGAACACGATGAGCAGTTCTTC | CASSLRGTGEHDEQFF
once | TRBJ1-1 | TRBD1 | TRBV5-1 | TGCGCCAGCAGCCCCGGACAGGGTGGGGACACTGAAGCTTTCTTT | CASSPGQGGDTEAFF
- | TRBJ2-5 | TRBD2 | TRBV7-9 | TGTGCCAGCAGCTTAGATAGCGGGAGAAGTAGGGAGACCCAGTACTTC | CASSLDSGRSRETQYF
- | TRBJ1-2 | TRBD1 | TRBV28 | TGTGCCAGCAGCCCAGGGGGACAGCTGCCCACCTTC | CASSPGGQLPTF
- | TRBJ2-7 | - | TRBV18 | TGTGCCAGCTCACCAGGGCTTGTCTCCTACGAGCAGTACTTC | CASSPGLVSYEQYF
- | TRBJ2-1 | TRBD1 | TRBV25-1 | TGTGCCAGCAGTGAAGGGACAGGGTGGTCCTACAATGAGCAGTTCTTC | CASSEGTGWSYNEQFF
- | TRBJ1-2 | TRBD1 | TRBV18 | TGTGCCAGCTCCCCTTTCGGACAGGGTTCCGGTGGCTACACCTTC | CASSPFGQGSGGYTF
few | TRBJ1-1 | - | TRBV6-1 | TGTGCCAGCAGTGTGGCAGCTGAGGGGAACACTGAAGCTTTCTTT | CASSVAAEGNTEAFF
- | TRBJ2-6 | - | TRBV19 | TGTGCCAGTAGTATAGAGGAACGCGTCCTGACTTTC | CASSIEERVLTF
once | TRBJ2-7 | TRBD2 | TRBV10-2 | TGCGCCAGCAGTCCTGGACTAGCGAATCTCTACGAGCAGTACTTC | CASSPGLANLYEQYF
- | TRBJ2-7 | - | TRBV5-3 | TGTGCCAGAAAGGGTGAGGGGCGCCCTTCCTACGAGCAGTACTTC | CARKGEGRPSYEQYF
- | TRBJ2-1 | TRBD1 | TRBV6-5 | TGTGCCAGCAGTAACTATCAGGGGGCCCCCTACAATGAGCAGTTCTTC | CASSNYQGAPYNEQFF
- | TRBJ1-5 | - | TRBV6-6 | TGTGCCAGCAATTATCAGGGCAATCAGCCCCAGCATTTT | CASNYQGNQPQHF
- | TRBJ1-2 | - | TRBV7-2 | TGTGCCAGCAGCTTAGAAAGGGGGAACGGCTACACCTTC | CASSLERGNGYTF
- | TRBJ1-2 | - | TRBV19 | TGTGCCAGTAGTATAGGATCCATCGTGGAGGGCTACACCTTC | CASSIGSIVEGYTF
- | TRBJ2-1 | TRBD2 | TRBV27 | TGTGCCAGCATCGCTAGCGGCTCCTACAATGAGCAGTTCTTC | CASIASGSYNEQFF
- | TRBJ2-7 | - | TRBV19 | TGTGCCAGTAGTCAGGGTCGACAGCCGCCAATTGAGCAGTACTTC | CASSQGRQPPIEQYF
- | TRBJ2-1 | - | TRBV6-1 | TGTGCCAGCAGTGACCTACCTAGGACCTACAGAAATGAGCAGTTCTTC | CASSDLPRTYRNEQFF
- | TRBJ2-7 | TRBD2 | TRBV7-9 | TGTGCCAGCAGCTCAACCAGCGGGAGATACGGCGAGCAGTACTTC | CASSSTSGRYGEQYF
- | TRBJ1-1 | - | TRBV7-2 | TGTGCCAGCAGCTCAGCAATGAACACTGAAGCTTTCTTT | CASSSAMNTEAFF
- | TRBJ2-5 | - | TRBV29-1 | TGCAGCGTAGAGATGGTATTCGGCCGAGGAGAGACCCAGTACTTC | CSVEMVFGRGETQYF
- | TRBJ1-1 | - | TRBV18 | TGTGCCAGCTCCATAGAACGCGGGCGGTTTGACACTGAAGCTTTCTTT | CASSIERGRFDTEAFF
- | TRBJ1-2 | TRBD1 | TRBV19 | TGTGCCAGTAGTCCCCGGGACAGAGCTAACTATGGCTACACCTTC | CASSPRDRANYGYTF
- | TRBJ2-1 | - | TRBV10-3 | TGTGCCATCACTTTTGGGGAGACGGGTGAGCAGTTCTTC | CAITFGETGEQFF